This T cell receptor (beta chain) stems from a study of shared clonotypes between healthy human individuals (dated by TCRdb to 2020 to 2022). Turning to the overall study: The cohort comprised a couple of women and a few men aged 18 to 49 years. To increase sequencing depth and limit assay-specific biases, different laboratories used diverse techniques to prepare libraries and sequence TCR repertoires. The study deeply sequenced blood TCR repertoires of about five healthy adults to estimate repertoire size and the extent of clonotype sharing between individuals. For each donor, CD4 naive and CD4 memory were each given three plates, CD8 naive was given two plates, and CD8 memory was given one plate. Between about 0.8 and 9 billion PBMCs per donor were obtained by leukapheresis. Beyond this particular receptor, the publication reports: Clonotypes shared by all four sorted-subset donors showed higher generation probabilities than non-shared clonotypes. Rarefaction of sorted-subset datasets indicated incomplete sequencing despite the large sequencing depth. Pairwise subsampling indicated that sequencing depth was expected to affect the degree of clonotype sharing among donors. When a handful of donors were compared, the shared fraction of clonotypes was roughly 4.8% for naive CD4, 3.5% to 4% for naive CD8, 2.3% for memory CD4, and 0.3% to 0.5% for memory CD8. The small number of donors limited the genetic and exposure-history diversity represented. Naive subsets generally had larger estimated clonotype richness than memory subsets. Sampling was restricted to blood, and TCR repertoires in tissue are likely to differ from TCR repertoires in blood.

For CDR1 and CDR2, the germline V gene lists MNHEY and SVGAGI. The CDR3 has 15 amino acids, counting the end cysteine and phenylalanine. Only the CDR3 DNA stays, 45 bases, in frame from base 1. V was cut back by 1 base and J by 0 bases, leaving a gap of 9 bases between them. About this clone itself: What antigen it recognizes has not been identified. No per-base quality is available; no much larger clone lies one base away.

CD8 naive samples consisted of CD45RO-negative cells that were positively selected for CCR7, yielding a CD45RA+CCR7+ population without TemRA cells. The donors were healthy, HIV-negative adults who had no recently reported acute infections or vaccinations. Only Caucasian adults living in Nashville, Tennessee, USA were represented among the donors. Blood was obtained by leukapheresis, after which PBMCs were separated by Ficoll-Histopaque density gradient centrifugation and cryopreserved in liquid nitrogen vapor phase. Purity and quantity of every magnetically sorted T cell population were checked by analytical flow cytometry. From each sorted fraction, genomic DNA was isolated and quantified by UV absorbance on a Nanodrop 2000c. Using the deep immunoSEQ assay, multiplex PCR amplified TCR CDR3 regions from genomic DNA. Genomic DNA extracted from each cell subset was distributed evenly over all wells of several immunoSEQ 96-well plates, and each plate served as one replicate. For sorted subsets, 200 to 250 ng genomic DNA, equal to tens of thousands of T cell genomes, was loaded into each replicate PCR. Purified libraries were measured with a Qubit 3.0 fluorometer, size-checked on a Bioanalyzer 2100, and measured again with the KAPA Library Quantification kit. Every immunoSEQ 96-well plate was sequenced on a separate single-read 150-cycle Illumina NextSeq 550 flow cell. Per the authors' processing: The immunoSEQ output contained only junctional sequences without quality scores, so filtering could not match that applied to full-length reads. Sequences were annotated with PyIR, a Python wrapper for IgBLAST v1.9, using IMGT germline references to assign V/J genes and CDR3. Any read was removed if the V/J assignment was weak (E-value above 1e-6), the CDR3 was missing, or the read contained stop codons, out-of-frame junctions, or ambiguous translated residues. A V3J clonotype was defined by an identical inferred V gene, J gene, and CDR3 amino acid sequence. Percentage overlap between repertoires was calculated by dividing the number of shared unique clonotypes by the size of the smaller repertoire. Richness of each repertoire was evaluated using RTK rarefaction, the Chao1 estimator, and Recon v2.1 estimates of unobserved clonotypes. For all TCRbeta clonotypes obtained by the gDNA method from a few donors, generation probabilities were computed with OLGA. TCRdb provides this immuneACCESS table in a form limited to in-frame rearrangements. Some clones are lacking; in checked studies, under half of them reflect an unresolved V gene, and why the rest are absent is not known. The V and J calls and clone size come from that table; D and trimming were worked out from the DNA. In all, the sample holds some 740,000 clones, and more than 85% of those were seen once. The ten biggest clones cover about 24% of the sample.

This receptor chain uses TRBV6-5 and TRBJ1-2; perhaps TRBD1 is the D gene, with 6 bases matching. The sequenced sample was naive CD8+ T cells sorted from blood. The cell subset or site label corresponds to: CD45RA+CCR7+. The sequence was obtained from a man aged 30-40 years in good health. CDR3 region: CASSYFQGTNYGYTF. Here is the DNA: TGTGCCAGCAGTTACTTTCAGGGGACTAACTATGGCTACACCTTC.